A selection of T cell receptor beta chains follows, all from one sample in a study of T-cell reconstitution after alpha-beta-depleted transplantation in children. TCRdb fed the PCR reads into MiXCR, producing one record per CDR3 protein. The sample records tens of thousands of distinct CDR3 sequences, roughly 5.2% being singletons. The sequencing here drew on PBMCs, mostly from graft donor cells, taken 180 days after TCRalphabeta/CD19-depleted stem cell transplant. These receptors were taken from a boy in the first two years of life who had a stem cell transplant for acute myeloid leukemia, so the T cells may come from the graft donor. CDR3s include the opening cysteine and the closing phenylalanine or tryptophan. Clone sizes are given selectively: once, few, many, or a class where the clone is expanded.

many	TRBV18	CASSPTGRGNQPQHF
many	TRBV4-1	CASLDLAKNIQYF
many	TRBV12-3/TRBV12-4	CASSPPPANTGELFF
many	TRBV27	CASSSGSEQYF
many	TRBV7-6	CASSPLVSGADGYTF
many	TRBV11-3	CASSLRETTEAFF
many	TRBV29-1	CSVDTVGQRNTEAFF
many	TRBV2	CASSDRANTGELFF
many	TRBV7-9	CASSLGVGESYNEQFF
many	TRBV7-6	CASSPGTGYTNIQYF
many	TRBV5-1	CASSRQVFVPDTQYF
many	TRBV12-3/TRBV12-4	CASSLGVAGGTLKNIQYF
many	TRBV3-1	CASSPGHLNYGYTF
many	TRBV6-6	CASSSRGPEPKAFF
many	TRBV12-3/TRBV12-4	CASSLYGRGAVRNQPQHF
many	TRBV7-9	CASSLGPGRELFF
many	TRBV20-1	CSARDLTESYGYTF
-	TRBV19	CASSIWGIDEQFF
many	TRBV10-3	CATTLAGGYNEQFF
many	TRBV19	CASSILTGGEETQYF
many	TRBV6-2/TRBV6-3	CASSDYSTGSYEQYF
many	TRBV12-3/TRBV12-4	CATDRSPGDEQFF
many	TRBV6-1	CASSALGQVFGTQYF
many	TRBV6-5	CASSYGAGGRTEQFF
many	TRBV12-3/TRBV12-4	CASNRDGSTDTQYF
many	TRBV19	CASSGQVGTEAFF
many	TRBV20-1	CSARNGSYTGELFF
many	TRBV12-3/TRBV12-4	CASSPRTVPGVYGYTF
many	TRBV11-1	CASSLILGELTEAFF
many	TRBV10-3	CAISESIVGENIQYF
many	TRBV12-3/TRBV12-4	CASRSDGGGEETQYF
many	TRBV11-3	CASSLSRDGEYGYTF
many	TRBV12-3/TRBV12-4	CASSLNNRGMETQYF
many	TRBV4-3	CASSRTFQGSNYGYTF
many	TRBV7-2	CASSLVGAGNQPQHF
many	TRBV11-3	CASSLVAGGRYNEQFF